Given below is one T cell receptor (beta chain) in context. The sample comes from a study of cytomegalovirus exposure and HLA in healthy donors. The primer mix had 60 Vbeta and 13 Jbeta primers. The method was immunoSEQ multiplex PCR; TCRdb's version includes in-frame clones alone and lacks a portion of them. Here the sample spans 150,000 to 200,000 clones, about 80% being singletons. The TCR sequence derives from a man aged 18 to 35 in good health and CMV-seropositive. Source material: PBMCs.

CDR3 DNA: TGTGCCAGCAGCCACCGGGACAGTTTCTACGAGCAGTACTTC. Its translation: CASSHRDSFYEQYF. The chain carries TRBV7-2 and TRBJ2-7; 7 bases are a match to TRBD1. CDR3 length equals 14 residues. Germline V gives CDR1 SGHTA, CDR2 FQGNSA. The trim removed 5 bases at V and 3 bases at J, leaving 7 bases unmatched.